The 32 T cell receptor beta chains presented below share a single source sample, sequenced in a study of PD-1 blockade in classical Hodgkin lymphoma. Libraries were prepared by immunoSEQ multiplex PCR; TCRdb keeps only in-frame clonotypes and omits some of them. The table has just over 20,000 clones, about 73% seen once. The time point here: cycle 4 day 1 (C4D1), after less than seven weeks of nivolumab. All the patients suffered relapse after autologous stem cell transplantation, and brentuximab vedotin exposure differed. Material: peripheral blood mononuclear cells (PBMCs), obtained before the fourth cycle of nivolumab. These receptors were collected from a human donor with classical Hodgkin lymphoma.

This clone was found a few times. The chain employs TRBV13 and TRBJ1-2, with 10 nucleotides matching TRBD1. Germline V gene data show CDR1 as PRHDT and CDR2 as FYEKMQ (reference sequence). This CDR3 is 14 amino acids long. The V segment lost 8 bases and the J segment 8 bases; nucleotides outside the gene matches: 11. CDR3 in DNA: TGTGCCAGCCTAAGAAGACAGGGGGCGAGCGGCTACACCTTC. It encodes CASLRRQGASGYTF.

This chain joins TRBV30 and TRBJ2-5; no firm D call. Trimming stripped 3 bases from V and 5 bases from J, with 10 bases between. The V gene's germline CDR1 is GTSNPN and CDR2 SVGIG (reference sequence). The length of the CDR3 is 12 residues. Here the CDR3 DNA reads TGTGCCTGGAGCTGGGGTGGGGAGACCCAGTACTTC. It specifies CAWSWGGETQYF.

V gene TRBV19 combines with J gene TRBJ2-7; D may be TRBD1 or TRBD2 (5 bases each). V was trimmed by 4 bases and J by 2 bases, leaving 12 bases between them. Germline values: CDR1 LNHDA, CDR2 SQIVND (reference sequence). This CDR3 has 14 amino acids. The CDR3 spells CASSRGSVAYEQYF. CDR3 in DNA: TGTGCCAGTAGTAGGGGGAGTGTGGCCTACGAGCAGTACTTC.

The CDR3 sequence is CASSSGLAENEQYF. As DNA, the CDR3 is TGTGCCAGCAGCTCGGGACTAGCGGAGAACGAGCAGTACTTC. This chain connects TRBV7-9 to TRBJ2-7; TRBD2 agrees at 11 bases. The CDR3 loop spans 14 amino acids. Germline CDR1 and CDR2: SEHNR and FQNEAQ (reference sequence). The J segment lost 5 bases and the V segment lost 4 bases, leaving 4 bases of the junction unmatched.

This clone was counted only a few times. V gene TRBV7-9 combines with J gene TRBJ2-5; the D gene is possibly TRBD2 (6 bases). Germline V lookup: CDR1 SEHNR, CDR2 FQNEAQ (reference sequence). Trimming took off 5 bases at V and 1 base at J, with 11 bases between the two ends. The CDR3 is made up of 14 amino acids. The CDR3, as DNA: TGTGCCAGCAGCGAGAGACTAGTCCAAGAGACCCAGTACTTC. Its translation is CASSERLVQETQYF.

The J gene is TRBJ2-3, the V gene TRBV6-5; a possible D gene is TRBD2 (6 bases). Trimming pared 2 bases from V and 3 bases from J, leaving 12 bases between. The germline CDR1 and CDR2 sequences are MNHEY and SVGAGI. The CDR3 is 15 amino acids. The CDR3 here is CASSYIGGVTDTQYF. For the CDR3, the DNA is TGTGCCAGCAGTTACATCGGAGGGGTGACAGATACGCAGTATTTT.

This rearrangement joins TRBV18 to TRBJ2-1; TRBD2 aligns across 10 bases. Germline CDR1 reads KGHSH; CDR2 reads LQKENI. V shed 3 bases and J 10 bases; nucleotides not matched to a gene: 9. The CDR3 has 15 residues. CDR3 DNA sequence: TGTGCCAGCTCACCCGTACTAGCGGGAATTTCGGAGCAGTTCTTC. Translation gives CASSPVLAGISEQFF.

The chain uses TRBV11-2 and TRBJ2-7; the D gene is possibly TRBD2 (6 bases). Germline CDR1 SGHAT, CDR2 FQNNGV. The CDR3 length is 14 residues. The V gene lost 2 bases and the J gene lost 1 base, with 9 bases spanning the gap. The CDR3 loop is CASSLLGGSYEQYF. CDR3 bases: TGTGCCAGCAGCTTACTCGGGGGTTCCTACGAGCAGTACTTC.

The CDR3 coding sequence is TGTGCCAGCAGCTTAGGGGGACAGAAAGAGACCCAGTACTTC. This gives the protein CASSLGGQKETQYF. V and J are TRBV7-2 and TRBJ2-5, with 7 bases fitting TRBD1. This CDR3 is 14 amino acids long. CDR1 and CDR2 (germline): SGHTA, FQGNSA. Trimming removed 1 base from V and 3 bases from J; junction bases left unmatched: 2. The variable domain in full, completed from reference TRBV7-2 and TRBJ2-5, reads GAGVSQSPSNKVTEKGKDVELRCDPISGHTALYWYRQSLGQGLEFLIYFQGNSAPDKSGLPSDRFSAERTGGSVSTLTIQRTQQEDSAVYLCASSLGGQKETQYFGPGTRLLVL.

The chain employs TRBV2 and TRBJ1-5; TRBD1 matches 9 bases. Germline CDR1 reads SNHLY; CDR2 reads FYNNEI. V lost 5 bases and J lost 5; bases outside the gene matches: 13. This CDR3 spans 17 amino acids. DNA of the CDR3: TGTGCCAGCAGTTCCGGGACAGGGCGTGGTTTTTATCAGCCCCAGCATTTT. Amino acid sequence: CASSSGTGRGFYQPQHF.

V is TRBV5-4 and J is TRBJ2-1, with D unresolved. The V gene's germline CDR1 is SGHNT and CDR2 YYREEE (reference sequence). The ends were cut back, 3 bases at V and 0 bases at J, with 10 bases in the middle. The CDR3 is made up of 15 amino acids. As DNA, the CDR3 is TGTGCCAGCAGCTATCGAGATAGCTCCTACAATGAGCAGTTCTTC. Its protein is CASSYRDSSYNEQFF. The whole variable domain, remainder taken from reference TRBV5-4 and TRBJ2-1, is ETGVTQSPTHLIKTRGQQVTLRCSSQSGHNTVSWYQQALGQGPQFIFQYYREEENGRGNFPPRFSGLQFPNYSSELNVNALELDDSALYLCASSYRDSSYNEQFFGPGTRLTVL.

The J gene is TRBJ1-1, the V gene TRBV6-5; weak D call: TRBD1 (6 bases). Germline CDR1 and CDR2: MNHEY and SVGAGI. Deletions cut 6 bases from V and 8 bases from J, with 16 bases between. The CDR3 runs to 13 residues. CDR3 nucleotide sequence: TGTGCCAGCAGCCGCAACAGGGAATGGGAAGCTTTCTTT. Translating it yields CASSRNREWEAFF.

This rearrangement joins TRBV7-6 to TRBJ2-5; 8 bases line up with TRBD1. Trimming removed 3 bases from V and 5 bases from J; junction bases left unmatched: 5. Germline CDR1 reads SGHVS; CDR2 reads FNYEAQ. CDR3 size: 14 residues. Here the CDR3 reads CASSLDRASETQYF. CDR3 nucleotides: TGTGCCAGCAGCTTGGACAGGGCTTCGGAGACCCAGTACTTC.

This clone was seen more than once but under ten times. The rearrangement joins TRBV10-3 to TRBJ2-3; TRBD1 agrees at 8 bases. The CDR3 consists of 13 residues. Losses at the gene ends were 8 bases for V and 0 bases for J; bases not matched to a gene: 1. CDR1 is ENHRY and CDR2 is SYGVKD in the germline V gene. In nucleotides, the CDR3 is TGTGCCATCGGGACAGGAAGCACAGATACGCAGTATTTT. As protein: CAIGTGSTDTQYF.

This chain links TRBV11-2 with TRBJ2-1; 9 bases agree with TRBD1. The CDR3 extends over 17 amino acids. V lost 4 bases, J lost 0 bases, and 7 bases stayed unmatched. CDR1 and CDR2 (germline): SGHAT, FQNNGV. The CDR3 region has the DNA TGTGCCAGCAGCTCACACAGGGGGCTGCGCTCCTACAATGAGCAGTTCTTC. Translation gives CASSSHRGLRSYNEQFF.

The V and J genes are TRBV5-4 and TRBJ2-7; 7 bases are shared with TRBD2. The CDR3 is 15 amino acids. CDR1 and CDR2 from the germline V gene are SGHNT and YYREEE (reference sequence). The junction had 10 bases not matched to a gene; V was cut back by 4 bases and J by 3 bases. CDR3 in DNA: TGTGCCAGCAGCCCCCGGGGGGAGTCTCACTACGAGCAGTACTTC. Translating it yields CASSPRGESHYEQYF.

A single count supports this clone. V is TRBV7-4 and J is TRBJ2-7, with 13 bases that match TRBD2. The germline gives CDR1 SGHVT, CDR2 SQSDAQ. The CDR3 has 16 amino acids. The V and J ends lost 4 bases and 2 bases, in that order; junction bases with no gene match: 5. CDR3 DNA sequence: TGTGCCAGCAGCTCGTATGGACTAGCGGGAGCCTACGAGCAGTACTTC. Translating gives CASSSYGLAGAYEQYF. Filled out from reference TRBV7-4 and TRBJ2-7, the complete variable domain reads GAGVSQSPRYKVAKRGRDVALRCDSISGHVTLYWYRQTLGQGSEVLTYSQSDAQRDKSGRPSGRFSAERPERSVSTLKIQRTEQGDSAVYLCASSSYGLAGAYEQYFGPGTRLTVT.

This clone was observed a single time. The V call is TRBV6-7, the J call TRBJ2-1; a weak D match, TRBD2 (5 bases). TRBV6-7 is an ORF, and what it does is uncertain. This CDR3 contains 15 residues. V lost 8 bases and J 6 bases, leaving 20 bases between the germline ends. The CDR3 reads CASVSQRSGSNEQFF. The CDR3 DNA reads TGTGCCAGCGTGTCCCAGCGCTCGGGGTCCAATGAGCAGTTCTTC.

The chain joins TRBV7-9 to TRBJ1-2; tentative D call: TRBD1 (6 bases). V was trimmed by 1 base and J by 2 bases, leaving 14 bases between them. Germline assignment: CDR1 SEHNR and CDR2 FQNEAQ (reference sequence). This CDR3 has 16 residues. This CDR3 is CASSLDGGRGNYGYTF. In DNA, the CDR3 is TGTGCCAGCAGCTTAGATGGGGGCCGTGGGAACTATGGCTACACCTTC.

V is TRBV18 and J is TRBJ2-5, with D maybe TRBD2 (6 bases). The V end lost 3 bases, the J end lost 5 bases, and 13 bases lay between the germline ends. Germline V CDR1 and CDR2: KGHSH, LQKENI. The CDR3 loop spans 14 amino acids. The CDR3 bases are TGTGCCAGCTCACCTTCCGGGAGTGGGGAGACCCAGTACTTC. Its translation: CASSPSGSGETQYF.

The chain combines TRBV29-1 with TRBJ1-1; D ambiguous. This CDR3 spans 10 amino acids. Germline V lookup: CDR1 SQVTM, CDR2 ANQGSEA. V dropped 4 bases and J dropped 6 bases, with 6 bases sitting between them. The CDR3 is CSVVSPEAFF. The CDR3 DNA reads TGCAGCGTTGTAAGCCCTGAAGCTTTCTTT.

CDR3 in DNA: TGTGCCAGCAGTTACGTAGGGAGTTGGAGCCCAGATACGCAGTATTTT. This codes for CASSYVGSWSPDTQYF. The rearrangement uses TRBV6-5 and TRBJ2-3; tentatively, D is TRBD2 (5 bases). Germline CDR1 is MNHEY and CDR2 is SVGAGI. V was cut by 2 bases and J by 4 bases, with 16 bases left in between. CDR3 length equals 16 residues.

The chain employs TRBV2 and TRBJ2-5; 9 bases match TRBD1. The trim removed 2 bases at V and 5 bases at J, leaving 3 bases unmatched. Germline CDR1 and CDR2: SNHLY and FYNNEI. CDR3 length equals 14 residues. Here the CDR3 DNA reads TGTGCCAGCAGTGAATTGACAGGGGGTGAGACCCAGTACTTC. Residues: CASSELTGGETQYF.

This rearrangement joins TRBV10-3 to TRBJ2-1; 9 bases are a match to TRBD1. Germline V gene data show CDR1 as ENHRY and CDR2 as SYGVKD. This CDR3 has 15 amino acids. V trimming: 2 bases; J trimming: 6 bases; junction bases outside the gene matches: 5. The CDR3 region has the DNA TGTGCCATCAGTGAGACTTCACAGGGGGCCAATGAGCAGTTCTTC. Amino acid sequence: CAISETSQGANEQFF.

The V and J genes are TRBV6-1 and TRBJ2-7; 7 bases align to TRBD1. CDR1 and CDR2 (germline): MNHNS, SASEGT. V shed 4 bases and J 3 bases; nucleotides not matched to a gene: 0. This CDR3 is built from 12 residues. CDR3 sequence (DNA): TGTGCCAGCAGTGGGGACAGCTACGAGCAGTACTTC. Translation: CASSGDSYEQYF.

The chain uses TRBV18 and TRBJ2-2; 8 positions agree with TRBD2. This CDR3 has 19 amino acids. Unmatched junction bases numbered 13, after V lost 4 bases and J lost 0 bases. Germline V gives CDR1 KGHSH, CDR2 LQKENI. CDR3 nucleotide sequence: TGTGCCAGCTCACTCTTTTCGGTTAGCGGGAATACGAACACCGGGGAGCTGTTTTTT. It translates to CASSLFSVSGNTNTGELFF.

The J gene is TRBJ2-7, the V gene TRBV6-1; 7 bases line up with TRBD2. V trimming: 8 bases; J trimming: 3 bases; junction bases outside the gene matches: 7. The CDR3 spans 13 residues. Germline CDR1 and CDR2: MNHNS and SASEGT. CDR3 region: CASLPAGDYEQYF. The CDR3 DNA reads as TGTGCCAGCCTCCCTGCGGGGGACTACGAGCAGTACTTC.

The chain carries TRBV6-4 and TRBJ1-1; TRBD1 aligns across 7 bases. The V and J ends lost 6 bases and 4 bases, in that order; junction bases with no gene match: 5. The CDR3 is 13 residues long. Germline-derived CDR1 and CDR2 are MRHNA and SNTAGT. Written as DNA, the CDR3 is TGTGCCAGCAGAGACAGGGAGAGCACTGAAGCTTTCTTT. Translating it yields CASRDRESTEAFF.

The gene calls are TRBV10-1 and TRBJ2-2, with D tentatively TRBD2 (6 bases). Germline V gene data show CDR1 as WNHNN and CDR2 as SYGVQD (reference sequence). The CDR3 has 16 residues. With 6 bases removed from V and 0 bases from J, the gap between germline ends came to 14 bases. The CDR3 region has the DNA TGCGCCAGCAGCCTTCTAGCGTATGCGAACACCGGGGAGCTGTTTTTT. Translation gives CASSLLAYANTGELFF.

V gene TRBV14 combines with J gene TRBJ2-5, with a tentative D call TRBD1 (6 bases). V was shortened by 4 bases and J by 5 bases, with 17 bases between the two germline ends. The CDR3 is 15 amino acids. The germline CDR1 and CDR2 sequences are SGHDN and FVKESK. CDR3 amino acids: CASSPTFGGRETQYF. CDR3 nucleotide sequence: TGTGCCAGCAGCCCCACCTTTGGGGGCCGTGAGACCCAGTACTTC.

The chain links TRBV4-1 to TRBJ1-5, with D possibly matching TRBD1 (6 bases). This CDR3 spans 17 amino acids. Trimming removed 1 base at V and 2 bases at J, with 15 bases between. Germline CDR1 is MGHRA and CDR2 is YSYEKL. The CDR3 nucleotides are TGCGCCAGCAGCCAAGTGTCGGGGGCCCCGGGCAATCAGCCCCAGCATTTT. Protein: CASSQVSGAPGNQPQHF.

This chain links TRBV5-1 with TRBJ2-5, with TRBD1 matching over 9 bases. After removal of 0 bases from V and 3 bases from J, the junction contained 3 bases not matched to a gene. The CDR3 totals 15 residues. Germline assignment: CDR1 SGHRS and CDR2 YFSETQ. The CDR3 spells CASSLVGQGKETQYF. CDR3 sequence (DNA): TGCGCCAGCAGCTTGGTGGGACAGGGTAAAGAGACCCAGTACTTC.